One sample yielded the 22 T cell receptor beta chains listed below, sequenced in a study of blood T cells in healthy people across ages. It was with a sample-barcoded 5' primer and a J-beta primer mix that a second PCR of roughly 7 to 11 cycles was run. TCRdb processed the 5' RACE reads anew with MiXCR; each CDR3 protein has one entry. Of around 2 million distinct CDR3 sequences listed, about two fifths are singletons. The sequenced sample consisted of blood. These receptors were obtained from a human donor in good health.

This clonotype was counted a few times. This chain uses TRBV2 with TRBJ2-5; maybe TRBD2 (5 bases). Judging by the DNA end, TRBJ2-7 fits better; the J call may be wrong. The CDR3 extends over 12 amino acids. Germline V gene data show CDR1 as SNHLY and CDR2 as FYNNEI. The CDR3 DNA sequence: TGTGCCAGCAGTGTTGGGGAGCGCGAGCAGTACTTC. Its translation: CASSVGEREQYF.

There are a few counts of this clonotype. The chain combines TRBV27 with TRBJ2-7, with TRBD2 as a possible D gene (7 bases). The CDR3 is made up of 15 amino acids. Germline-derived CDR1 and CDR2 are MNHEY and SMNVEV (reference sequence). V lost 3 bases to trimming and J lost 0 bases, with 12 bases between them. CDR3 loop: CASSFAGASSYEQYF. DNA for the CDR3: TGTGCCAGCAGTTTTGCGGGGGCTAGCTCCTACGAGCAGTACTTC.

Only a few counts were recorded for this clonotype. The chain recombines TRBV7-6 with TRBJ1-6, with TRBD1 identical over 9 bases. CDR3 length: 15 amino acids. V shed 4 bases and J 11 bases; nucleotides not matched to a gene: 9. Germline CDR1 reads SGHVS; CDR2 reads FNYEAQ. Here the CDR3 DNA reads TGTGCCAGCAGCTCGCGGACAGGGGAGGGTGCACCCCTCCACTTT. Translated, it gives CASSSRTGEGAPLHF. Complete variable domain (other parts from reference TRBV7-6 and TRBJ1-6): GAGVSQSPRYKVTKRGQDVALRCDPISGHVSLYWYRQALGQGPEFLTYFNYEAQQDKSGLPNDRFSAERPEGSISTLTIQRTEQRDSAMYRCASSSRTGEGAPLHFGNGTRLTVT.

The V and J genes are TRBV7-2 and TRBJ2-1, with D possibly matching TRBD1 (6 bases). V lost 2 bases and J lost 9, with 11 bases in between. Germline V lookup: CDR1 SGHTA, CDR2 FQGNSA. The CDR3 spans 13 residues. In DNA, the CDR3 is TGTGCCAGCAGCTTAAGATCAGGGGTTGAGCAGTTCTTC. This sequence encodes CASSLRSGVEQFF.

In this sample, this clonotype turned up a few times. The chain couples TRBV7-3 to TRBJ2-6; 7 bases line up with TRBD1. Germline CDR1 is SGHTA and CDR2 is FQGTGA. This CDR3 is built from 17 residues. Losses at the gene ends were 2 bases for V and 2 bases for J; bases not matched to a gene: 6. In nucleotides, the CDR3 is TGTGCCAGCAGCTTAGTGGCGAGGGGGCCTGGGGCCAACGTCCTGACTTTC. Encoded protein: CASSLVARGPGANVLTF.

About this clonotype itself: One end of the junction fails to match germline, which may point to a read error. This sequence joins TRBV15 and TRBJ1-4; 7 nucleotides match TRBD1. The CDR3 runs to 13 residues. Per the germline V gene, CDR1 is LNHNV and CDR2 is YYDKDF (reference sequence). The CDR3 loop is CATKTGWDEKPFF. CDR3 nucleotides: TGTGCCACCAAGACAGGGTGGGATGAAAAACCGTTTTTT.

This clonotype was observed at least ten times. The rearrangement joins TRBV5-5 to TRBJ2-7; D gene unclear. Germline CDR1 SGHKS, CDR2 YYEKEE (reference sequence). This CDR3 has 12 residues. Trimming removed 1 base at V and 4 bases at J, with 6 bases between. DNA of the CDR3: TGTGCCAGCAGCTTGTGGAGATACGAGCAGTACTTC. As protein: CASSLWRYEQYF.

The chain uses TRBV5-1 and TRBJ2-7; D unclear. The V end lost 4 bases, the J end lost 3 bases, and 8 bases lay between the germline ends. Germline assignment: CDR1 SGHRS and CDR2 YFSETQ. CDR3 length: 12 amino acids. The CDR3 protein is CASSGAGYEQYF. The CDR3 nucleotides are TGCGCCAGCAGCGGAGCCGGCTACGAGCAGTACTTC.

This chain connects TRBV3-1 to TRBJ2-2; D unresolved. CDR3 length: 14 residues. The V end was cut by 4 bases, the J end by 4 bases, with 10 bases between. Germline CDR1 reads LGHDT; CDR2 reads YNNKEL (reference sequence). Written as DNA, the CDR3 is TGTGCCAGCAGCCCCACCGTGAGCACCGGGGAGCTGTTTTTT. Translation gives CASSPTVSTGELFF.

The V and J genes are TRBV28 and TRBJ1-2; D is undetermined. V lost 4 bases, J lost 2 bases, and 11 bases lay in between. This CDR3 is 14 amino acids long. Germline V gives CDR1 MDHEN, CDR2 SYDVKM. The CDR3 sequence: CASSWRETNYGYTF. CDR3 DNA sequence: TGTGCCAGCAGTTGGAGGGAAACAAACTATGGCTACACCTTC.

The CDR3 nucleotides read TGTGCCAGCAGCCCCGCATTGCGGGGGTCGAATAGCAATCAGCCCCAGCATTTT. Protein: CASSPALRGSNSNQPQHF. V and J are TRBV16 and TRBJ1-5, with D tentatively TRBD1 (5 bases). This CDR3 contains 18 residues. V shed 4 bases and J shed 0 bases, with 19 bases lying between them. Germline V gives CDR1 KGHSY, CDR2 FQNENV.

The V gene is TRBV7-8, the J gene TRBJ2-7; TRBD1 matches at 8 bases. Germline V lookup: CDR1 SGHVS, CDR2 FQNEAQ. J was trimmed by 2 bases and V by 3 bases; bases with no gene match: 9. The CDR3 spans 16 residues. CDR3 in DNA: TGTGCCAGCAGCTTGCCCACACAGGGGGACCCCTACGAGCAGTACTTC. This gives the protein CASSLPTQGDPYEQYF.

The chain employs TRBV11-2 and TRBJ2-5; the D is unclear. The CDR3 is made up of 11 amino acids. V lost 4 bases and J lost 9, with 9 bases in between. Germline CDR1 SGHAT, CDR2 FQNNGV. The CDR3 reads CASSYQRSQYF. Written as DNA, the CDR3 is TGTGCCAGCAGCTACCAAAGGTCCCAGTACTTC.

The rearrangement links TRBV28 to TRBJ1-4; D is unresolved. V lost 6 bases and J lost 7, with 18 bases in between. Germline V CDR1 and CDR2: MDHEN, SYDVKM. The length of the CDR3 is 15 residues. The CDR3 region has the DNA TGTGCCAGCAGCCCTAGACCCGGTTGGTCTGAAAAACTGTTTTTT. It is translated as CASSPRPGWSEKLFF.

The genes are TRBV6-5 and TRBJ2-7; 8 bases are a match to TRBD2. The CDR3 extends over 15 amino acids. Germline-derived CDR1 and CDR2 are MNHEY and SVGAGI. V lost 6 bases, J lost 7 bases, and 14 bases stayed unmatched. CDR3 sequence (DNA): TGTGCCAGCAGCCGGGGGGGGCTGCCCTCCGGAGAGCAGTACTTC. This gives the protein CASSRGGLPSGEQYF.

This clonotype was picked up a small number of times. The chain combines TRBV7-6 with TRBJ2-4; TRBD2 matches at 7 bases. The CDR3 has 15 amino acids. Losses at the gene ends were 2 bases for V and 13 bases for J; bases not matched to a gene: 14. Germline V gene data show CDR1 as SGHVS and CDR2 as FNYEAQ. CDR3 coding DNA: TGTGCCAGCAGCTTAAGTGAGATCACGGGGGGTGAGCAGTACTTC. This encodes CASSLSEITGGEQYF. Looking up the rest from reference TRBV7-6 and TRBJ2-4 gives the full variable domain: GAGVSQSPRYKVTKRGQDVALRCDPISGHVSLYWYRQALGQGPEFLTYFNYEAQQDKSGLPNDRFSAERPEGSISTLTIQRTEQRDSAMYRCASSLSEITGGEQYFGAGTRLSVL.

V gene TRBV28 combines with J gene TRBJ2-7; D gene uncertain. The CDR3 covers 16 residues. V was cut by 3 bases and J by 3 bases, with 18 bases left in between. From germline, CDR1 is MDHEN and CDR2 SYDVKM. The CDR3: CASSLFAAFRNYEQYF. CDR3 in DNA: TGTGCCAGCAGTTTGTTCGCGGCATTCAGGAACTACGAGCAGTACTTC.

A few counts support this clonotype. The V gene is TRBV28, the J gene TRBJ2-7, with D unresolved. The germline V and J ends were trimmed by 4 bases and 2 bases, with 12 bases remaining between them. Germline values: CDR1 MDHEN, CDR2 SYDVKM. The CDR3 sequence is 14 residues long. The CDR3 here is CASSSRTETYEQYF. The CDR3 coding sequence is TGTGCCAGCAGTTCCAGGACGGAGACCTACGAGCAGTACTTC. Together with reference TRBV28 and TRBJ2-7, the CDR3 gives the full variable domain: DVKVTQSSRYLVKRTGEKVFLECVQDMDHENMFWYRQDPGLGLRLIYFSYDVKMKEKGDIPEGYSVSREKKERFSLILESASTNQTSMYLCASSSRTETYEQYFGPGTRLTVT.

Regarding this clonotype: As the CDR3 is not closed by the conserved phenylalanine or tryptophan, this likely results from a read error. The CDR3 nucleotides are TGTGCCAGCAGTTACGGAGACACTAACGGCTACACCTAC. It is translated as CASSYGDTNGYTY. The chain links TRBV6-2 or TRBV6-3 to TRBJ1-2, with D hard to call. The length of the CDR3 is 13 residues. Germline assignment: CDR1 MNHEY and CDR2 SVGEGT. V lost 2 bases to trimming and J lost 8 bases, with 12 bases between them.

V is TRBV29-1 and J is TRBJ2-4; no clear D gene. The V end was cut by 0 bases, the J end by 7 bases, with 13 bases between. The CDR3 runs 14 residues. Germline V lookup: CDR1 SQVTM, CDR2 ANQGSEA. The CDR3 DNA follows: TGCAGCGTTGAAGAGGGTAGTCTCGGGAACATTCAGTACTTC. Amino acids: CSVEEGSLGNIQYF.

This chain connects TRBV20-1 to TRBJ2-1; the D gene is possibly TRBD2 (5 bases). The germline CDR1 and CDR2 sequences are DFQATT and SNEGSKA (reference sequence). The CDR3 runs 12 residues. Trimming shortened V by 4 bases and J by 6 bases, and 10 bases separated the two germline ends. This CDR3 reads CSATPEGNEQFF. The CDR3 DNA is TGCAGTGCTACCCCCGAGGGCAATGAGCAGTTCTTC.

V usage is TRBV5-1 and J usage is TRBJ2-4, with D hard to call. Matching the DNA end better, TRBJ2-7 makes the J call doubtful. In germline, CDR1 is SGHRS, CDR2 YFSETQ. CDR3 size: 15 residues. CDR3 sequence reads: CASSPTTLLSYEQYF. In nucleotides, the CDR3 is TGCGCCAGCAGTCCGACGACTCTTCTTTCCTACGAGCAGTACTTC.